The 5 T cell receptor beta chains below were found in one sample sequenced in a study of cytomegalovirus exposure and HLA in healthy donors. It was with 60 Vbeta and 13 Jbeta primers that the PCR ran. TCRdb's copy holds only in-frame clones and misses some; the assay was immunoSEQ multiplex PCR. The sample lists roughly 100,000 clones; 60% to 80% were seen once. Material: PBMCs. The receptors were sampled from a man in his forties in good health and CMV-seronegative.

This chain links TRBV28 with TRBJ2-3; D is undetermined. Between the trimmed V and J ends, which lost 2 bases and 1 base, there was a span of 7 bases. The V gene's germline CDR1 is MDHEN and CDR2 SYDVKM. This CDR3 region has 14 residues. The CDR3 region has the DNA TGTGCCAGCAGTTTACGAACTCGCACAGATACGCAGTATTTT. Its translation is CASSLRTRTDTQYF.

The V gene is TRBV11-2, the J gene TRBJ2-1, with 12 bases lining up with TRBD1. The germline V gene encodes CDR1 SGHAT and CDR2 FQNNGV. The CDR3 spans 17 residues. Losses at the gene ends were 2 bases for V and 4 bases for J; bases not matched to a gene: 6. The CDR3 region is CASSLSPGQGAYNEQFF. In DNA, the CDR3 is TGTGCCAGCAGCTTATCCCCGGGACAGGGGGCTTACAATGAGCAGTTCTTC. Filled out from reference TRBV11-2 and TRBJ2-1, the complete variable domain reads EAGVAQSPRYKIIEKRQSVAFWCNPISGHATLYWYQQILGQGPKLLIQFQNNGVVDDSQLPKDRFSAERLKGVDSTLKIQPAKLEDSAVYLCASSLSPGQGAYNEQFFGPGTRLTVL.

The chain links TRBV19 to TRBJ2-6, with TRBD2 matching over 7 bases. The CDR3 contains 15 residues. Germline V gene lookup returns CDR1 LNHDA and CDR2 SQIVND (reference sequence). Trimming took 7 bases from V and 4 from J; bases not matched to a gene: 7. CDR3 sequence (DNA): TGTGCCAGTATGCGGGGGACGGGGGGGGCCAACGTCCTGACTTTC. Protein: CASMRGTGGANVLTF.

J is TRBJ1-6 and V is TRBV2; possible D gene TRBD1, 5 bases. The ends were cut back, 5 bases at V and 0 bases at J, with 11 bases in the middle. The CDR3 covers 16 residues. Germline values: CDR1 SNHLY, CDR2 FYNNEI. The CDR3 DNA sequence: TGTGCCAGCAGTATCAGGGCCAGCTCCTATAATTCACCCCTCCACTTT. Encoded protein: CASSIRASSYNSPLHF.

V usage is TRBV5-1 and J usage is TRBJ1-1; no reliable D call. Germline lookup yields CDR1 SGHRS and CDR2 YFSETQ. CDR3 length equals 15 residues. The germline V and J ends were trimmed by 2 bases and 0 bases, with 11 bases remaining between them. In nucleotides, the CDR3 is TGCGCCAGCAGCTTTACAGTTTTCATGAACACTGAAGCTTTCTTT. Translation gives CASSFTVFMNTEAFF.